This T cell receptor beta chain was captured by sequencing in a study of somatic mutations in cytotoxic T cells in rheumatoid arthritis. Study summary: Certain V beta antibody-stained T-cell populations, V beta1+ cells sequenced for TCRB among them, were flow-sorted to nearly 100% purity.

Study results and limitations: Rheumatoid arthritis patients showed slight TRBV07 underrepresentation, unadjusted for multiple comparisons.

CDR3 size: 16 residues. J lost 4 bases, V lost 8 bases, and 16 bases had no gene match. CDR1 and CDR2 from the germline V gene are SGHAT and FQNNGV. As handled by the study authors: Only a few patient CD8+ clones above 1% matched published virus-specific TCRB sequences. Using immunoSEQ multiplex PCR, the repertoire was profiled, and TCRdb retains in-frame clones only, with some absent. V and J calls plus clone size are reproduced from that table; the DNA served to infer D and trimming. Among under 20,000 clones listed, 85% were seen once. On this clone itself: Its antigen remains unidentified.

The genes are TRBV11-2 and TRBJ2-7, with TRBD2 matching over 8 bases. This clonotype was obtained from a woman between 40 and 50 years old with rheumatoid arthritis. Sequenced input: CD8+ T cells sorted from blood. CDR3 DNA sequence: TGTGCCAGCTTGGGAGGGGCGGGAGGATTCCTTTACGAGCAGTACTTC. Protein product: CASLGGAGGFLYEQYF.